Listed below are T cell receptor beta chains from one sample, sequenced in a study of Graves' ophthalmopathy and Graves' hyperthyroidism. TCRdb re-analysed the multiplex PCR reads in MiXCR, keeping a single row per CDR3 protein. Of hundreds of thousands of distinct CDR3 sequences listed, roughly 41% are singletons. The sequenced material came from peripheral blood. These receptors came from an adult man with Graves' ophthalmopathy. Both conserved end residues are part of each CDR3. The D gene is left open where the match is weak. Some rows mark clone size as missing; the rest say once, few, many or name a class of expanded clone.

DNA: TGCAGCGGAAATGACAGGGGGAATTTCGGCTACACCTTC; CDR3: CSGNDRGNFGYTF; V: TRBV29-1; J: TRBJ1-2; size: -; D: TRBD1
DNA: TGTGCCATCAAACAGGACAAAGGCGAGCAGTACTTC; CDR3: CAIKQDKGEQYF; V: TRBV10-3; J: TRBJ2-7; size: -; D: -
DNA: TGCGCCAGCAGCCAACTAGCTCGCGGACCGCCGGGCTCCTACGAGCAGTACTTC; CDR3: CASSQLARGPPGSYEQYF; V: TRBV4-1; J: TRBJ2-7; size: few; D: -
DNA: TGTGCCAGTAGTATGGGCTCCGGGACTTACGAGCAGTACTTC; CDR3: CASSMGSGTYEQYF; V: TRBV19; J: TRBJ2-7; size: -; D: -
DNA: TGTGCCTGGAGGAGTACGCGGGAAGGGGCCCAGTACTTC; CDR3: CAWRSTREGAQYF; V: TRBV30; J: TRBJ2-5; size: few; D: -
DNA: TGCAGCGTTGAGTTACAAGCGGGGACAGTTAATGAAAAACTGTTTTTT; CDR3: CSVELQAGTVNEKLFF; V: TRBV29-1; J: TRBJ1-4; size: many; D: TRBD1
DNA: TGCAGTGCTAGACTCGTAGGTACGCAGTATTTT; CDR3: CSARLVGTQYF; V: TRBV20-1; J: TRBJ2-3; size: -; D: -
DNA: TGTGCCAGCAGCTCGGACTTAGCGGACTCCTACGAGCAGTACTTC; CDR3: CASSSDLADSYEQYF; V: TRBV7-9; J: TRBJ2-7; size: -; D: -
DNA: TGTGCCACCAGGGCAAGGGGGGGAGAGACCCAGTACTTC; CDR3: CATRARGGETQYF; V: TRBV24-1; J: TRBJ2-5; size: many; D: -
DNA: TGTGCCACCAGTGATGAGGGATATGAGCAGTTCTTC; CDR3: CATSDEGYEQFF; V: TRBV24-1; J: TRBJ2-1; size: few; D: -
DNA: TGTGCCATCAGTGAAATTCCGGGACAGGGAAAGTACGAGCAGTACTTC; CDR3: CAISEIPGQGKYEQYF; V: TRBV10-3; J: TRBJ2-7; size: many; D: TRBD1
DNA: TGTGCCAGCAGTGATGAGGCAGGGGAAAATCAGCCCCAGTACTTC; CDR3: CASSDEAGENQPQYF; V: TRBV25-1; J: TRBJ2-7; size: -; D: -
DNA: TGTGCCAGCAGCTTGGAGAGGGGTGGCGAGCAGTACTTC; CDR3: CASSLERGGEQYF; V: TRBV5-6; J: TRBJ2-7; size: few; D: -
DNA: TGTGCCAGCGTTCACAGGGCCACTGAAGCTTTCTTT; CDR3: CASVHRATEAFF; V: TRBV2; J: TRBJ1-1; size: -; D: -
DNA: TGCAGCGTTGATGGGGGGGGACAGAGTGTCGAGCAGTACTTC; CDR3: CSVDGGGQSVEQYF; V: TRBV29-1; J: TRBJ2-7; size: many; D: -
DNA: TGTGCCAGCAGCTTAAGACAGGGGGACTATGGCTACACCTTC; CDR3: CASSLRQGDYGYTF; V: TRBV7-9; J: TRBJ1-2; size: many; D: TRBD1
DNA: TGTGCCAGCAGAGCGGGACGAGGCTATGGCTACACCTTC; CDR3: CASRAGRGYGYTF; V: TRBV25-1; J: TRBJ1-2; size: -; D: -
DNA: TGTGCCAGCAGGGGACCGGGACAGGGGTCGAAAGAGACCCAGTACTTC; CDR3: CASRGPGQGSKETQYF; V: TRBV7-9; J: TRBJ2-5; size: -; D: TRBD1
DNA: TGTGCCAGCAGCGCGGACAGAAATCAGCCCCAGCATTTT; CDR3: CASSADRNQPQHF; V: TRBV6-5; J: TRBJ1-5; size: many; D: -
DNA: TGCGCCAGCAGCTTGAGCGGGACAGGGTACGAGCAGTACTTC; CDR3: CASSLSGTGYEQYF; V: TRBV5-1; J: TRBJ2-7; size: many; D: TRBD1
DNA: TGTGCCAGCAGTTTTGCACAGGGGAGAAACGAGCAGTACTTC; CDR3: CASSFAQGRNEQYF; V: TRBV11-1; J: TRBJ2-7; size: -; D: TRBD1
DNA: TGTGCCAGTACAGTTGCAACTAATGAAAAACTGTTTTTT; CDR3: CASTVATNEKLFF; V: TRBV18; J: TRBJ1-4; size: -; D: -
DNA: TGTGCCAGCAGTGTACAGGGGGGGGGAATTTCGCCCCAGCATTTT; CDR3: CASSVQGGGISPQHF; V: TRBV2; J: TRBJ1-5; size: -; D: TRBD1